This T cell receptor beta chain was recorded in a study of cytomegalovirus exposure and HLA in healthy donors. In nominal health when sampled, donors likely had unrecorded immune exposures nonetheless. The study, taken as a whole, reports: An Asian-associated ancestry cluster reportedly showed fewer N-insertions than the roughly 700-donor mean in a later analysis. The authors later found most CMV-associated TCR beta chains appeared HLA-restricted.

PCR was performed using 60 Vbeta and 13 Jbeta primers. Sequenced by immunoSEQ multiplex PCR; TCRdb stores in-frame clones only, minus some. This sample has roughly 120,000 clones, with roughly 78% found just once. This clone occurred once. Its antigen remains unidentified. V shed 11 bases and J shed 12 bases, with 50 bases lying between them. The length of the CDR3 is 22 residues. Germline V gene data show CDR1 as LNHDA and CDR2 as SQIVND (reference sequence). This TCR was sampled from a male donor in good health and CMV-seronegative. The chain joins TRBV19 to TRBJ1-5; D not resolved. The sample was PBMCs. This CDR3 is CAGHGVPAGYATRHTPPELQHF. In DNA, the CDR3 is TGTGCCGGCCATGGAGTTCCGGCGGGGTATGCAACCCGACATACCCCGCCGGAACTCCAGCATTTT.